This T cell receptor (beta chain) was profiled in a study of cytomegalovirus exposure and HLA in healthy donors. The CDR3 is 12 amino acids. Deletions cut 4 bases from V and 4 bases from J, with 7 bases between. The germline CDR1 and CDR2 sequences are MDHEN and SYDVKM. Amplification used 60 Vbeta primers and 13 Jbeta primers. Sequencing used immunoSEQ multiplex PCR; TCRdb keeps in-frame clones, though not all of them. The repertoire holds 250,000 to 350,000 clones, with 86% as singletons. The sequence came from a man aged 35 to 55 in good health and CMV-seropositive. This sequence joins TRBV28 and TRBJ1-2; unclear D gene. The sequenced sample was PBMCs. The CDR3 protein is CASSSLPYGYTF. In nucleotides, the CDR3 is TGTGCCAGCAGTTCCCTCCCCTATGGCTACACCTTC.